The clone carrying this TCR beta chain has at least ten counts. These data belong to a study of identical twins. Germline V gene sequence: CDR1 DFQATT, CDR2 SNEGSKA (reference sequence). The CDR3 has 14 residues. Unmatched junction bases numbered 12, after V lost 4 bases and J lost 7 bases. TCRdb recomputed calls from the 5' RACE reads with MiXCR, one row per CDR3 protein. The data hold over 250,000 distinct CDR3 sequences, with 8.5% to 9.5% observed a single time. This sample was also put to use in a study of yellow fever vaccine responses in identical twins.

This chain uses TRBV20-1 with TRBJ2-7, with 8 bases matching TRBD2. Sequencing input: CD8+ T cells sorted from blood. The sequence was collected from a young woman in good health. Here the CDR3 DNA reads TGCAGTGCTACGTTTGAGCGGGAGTCTGGGGAGCAGTACTTC. Translating it yields CSATFERESGEQYF.